This T cell receptor beta chain was sequenced in a study of T cell responses to AZD1222 COVID-19 vaccine (dated by TCRdb to the early 2020s). Regarding the study in general: AZD1222 recipients given second doses at about 4 weeks or at about 12 weeks were pooled, since spike-specific TCR depth and breadth were not found to differ between the two schedules. TCR sequencing covered some 250 trial participants: roughly 200 given two doses of AZD1222 and 26 given two doses of MenACWY control vaccine. Trial participants were enrolled into age subgroups of 18-55, 56-69 and 70-plus years, which contained roughly 150, 30 and 60 TCR-sequenced participants, respectively.

The CDR3 regions of human TCRbeta chains were subjected to immunosequencing. On the study's bioinformatics: Repertoire TCRs were matched against a reference library of SARS-CoV-2-specific TCRs generated with the MIRA antigen-specificity platform. Breadth was defined as the fraction of unique TCRs that were SARS-CoV-2-associated, and depth was defined as the fraction of total T cells that were SARS-CoV-2-associated. Using the MIRA data, each spike-specific TCR was mapped to the spike region that the TCR reacts to and placed in a CD4 or CD8 class. Log10-transformed breadth and depth values were compared by one-way ANOVA with Sidak's multiple comparisons tests. Held by TCRdb, this immuneACCESS table contains in-frame sequences only and omits some clones. Under half of the omission traces to an unresolved V gene where checked; the cause of the rest is unknown. V and J calls and clone size are given by that table; D and trimming were obtained from the DNA. A total of 130,000 to 150,000 clones appear in this sample, approximately 90% of them only once. The leading ten clones occupy about 16% of the sample.

In the case of this clone: Its target antigen remains unknown. Per-base quality was not reported, and no clone a single base away is much larger than it.

Sample time point, as interpreted from the label and publication: baseline before first vaccination. Vaccinee samples came from UK trials COV001 and COV002, including a single-blind randomized controlled phase 2/3 trial of AZD1222 (ChAdOx1 nCoV-19) in healthy adults. For TCRbeta chain sequencing, PBMC samples were collected from trial participants at day 0 and at day 28 after the second dose. The junction carries 20 bases between V and J, which are trimmed by 7 bases and 6 bases respectively. The germline V gene specifies SNHLY as CDR1 and FYNNEI as CDR2. Including the terminal cysteine and phenylalanine, the CDR3 comprises 15 residues. Only the CDR3 part of the read is kept: 45 bases, read in frame from the first base. Results and caveats for the whole study, not just this receptor: Reportedly, almost half of the unique spike-specific TCRs recognized epitopes lying outside the regions that are mutated in the B.1.351 and B.1.1.7 variants. After two AZD1222 doses, spike-specific TCR breadth and depth were significantly higher than at day 0 and than in MenACWY recipients. CD4 TCRs associated with the vaccine covered the entire spike protein, and the dominant responses were in regions 160-218 and 743-854. No day 14 peak-response samples were available, so repertoires were characterized only after the peak T cell response. In the small 56-69-year group, the increase in depth fell short of significance, most likely because of low power. Conclusions about previously exposed vaccinees are limited because only five to seven AZD1222 recipients were SARS-CoV-2 seropositive at baseline. Most participants were white British and females outnumbered males, and the authors suggested that clonal diversity may have been underestimated.

The chain is encoded by TRBV2 joined to TRBJ2-3; there is no confident call for the D gene. The sequencing used peripheral blood, collected on day 0 of AZD1222 vaccination. This TCR derives from an adult in good health. The base sequence is TGTGCCAGCAACCCTTCCCCCCCACCCATTGATACGCAGTATTTT. It encodes CASNPSPPPIDTQYF.